These 28 T cell receptor beta chains were sequenced from one sample in a study of Ad26.COV2.S vaccination and SARS-CoV-2 variants. Measured with immunoSEQ multiplex PCR; TCRdb has only the in-frame clones, and not every one. The top ten clones hold over 1.5% of a sample with roughly 460,000 clones, 89% of them seen once. Treatment denoted: roughly 19 received Ad26.COV2.S at low or high dose, single or two shots; about 5 received placebo; per-sample allocation not given. On day 63 after the first injection, vaccine and placebo recipients gave samples. The sequences come from peripheral blood, collected in a trial of Ad26.COV2.S vaccine versus placebo. The receptor set was obtained from a person aged 18-65 years who received the Ad26.COV2.S COVID-19 vaccine or a placebo.

This clone was picked up one time. The chain employs TRBV18 and TRBJ1-2; possibly TRBD1 for D (6 bases). V was pared by 6 bases and J by 7 bases, with 24 bases between. From germline, CDR1 is KGHSH and CDR2 LQKENI. The CDR3 extends over 16 amino acids. The CDR3 region has the DNA TGTGCCAGCTCCAACCTCGTCGGGCGGGGGCGAGGTGGCTACACCTTC. It is translated as CASSNLVGRGRGGYTF.

The gene calls are TRBV30 and TRBJ1-2; the D gene is possibly TRBD1 (5 bases). V lost 0 bases to trimming and J lost 3 bases, with 11 bases between them. CDR1 GTSNPN and CDR2 SVGIG come from the germline V gene (reference sequence). The CDR3 extends over 14 amino acids. The CDR3 loop reads CAWSVQWGHYGYTF. CDR3 bases: TGTGCCTGGAGTGTACAATGGGGACACTATGGCTACACCTTC.

CDR3 amino acids: CASSEGEPRYGYTF. The CDR3 DNA follows: TGTGCCAGCAGTGAAGGGGAGCCCCGCTATGGCTACACCTTC. This rearrangement joins TRBV6-1 to TRBJ1-2; no clear D gene. Germline V gene data show CDR1 as MNHNS and CDR2 as SASEGT. This CDR3 comprises 14 residues. Trimming pared 1 base from V and 4 bases from J, leaving 10 bases between.

V is TRBV28 and J is TRBJ1-5; 8 bases align to TRBD1. Germline CDR1 MDHEN, CDR2 SYDVKM. The trim removed 10 bases at V and 4 bases at J, leaving 12 bases unmatched. CDR3 length: 15 residues. CDR3 DNA sequence: TGTGCCACTTCAGGGGGCCTACAAGAGAATCAGCCCCAGCATTTT. Its protein product is CATSGGLQENQPQHF.

The chain links TRBV19 to TRBJ1-6, with D perhaps matching TRBD1 (5 bases). Trimming pared 6 bases from V and 10 bases from J, leaving 16 bases between. Per germline, CDR1 LNHDA and CDR2 SQIVND (reference sequence). This CDR3 contains 14 residues. The CDR3 sequence: CASSTRQPNSPLHF. CDR3 sequence (DNA): TGTGCCAGTAGCACGAGACAGCCTAACTCACCCCTCCACTTT.

This chain connects TRBV19 to TRBJ2-3; TRBD2 agrees at 9 bases. The germline V gene has CDR1 LNHDA and CDR2 SQIVND (reference sequence). The CDR3 covers 17 residues. With V trimmed by 3 bases and J by 4 bases, 11 bases remained unmatched. This CDR3 reads CASSIESVTSGPDTQYF. DNA for the CDR3: TGTGCCAGTAGTATCGAGTCTGTGACTAGCGGCCCAGATACGCAGTATTTT.

The V gene is TRBV5-5, the J gene TRBJ1-1; D is unresolved. Germline lookup yields CDR1 SGHKS and CDR2 YYEKEE (reference sequence). The CDR3 covers 16 residues. Trimming cost V 1 base and J 0 bases, with 13 bases left between them. CDR3 residues: CASSLFTGTMNTEAFF. The CDR3 nucleotides read TGTGCCAGCAGCTTGTTTACTGGAACCATGAACACTGAAGCTTTCTTT.

This clone was observed once. This chain uses TRBV30 with TRBJ2-2; possible D gene TRBD2, 5 bases. V lost 3 bases and J 6 bases, leaving 11 bases between the germline ends. This CDR3 is 13 amino acids long. Germline assignment: CDR1 GTSNPN and CDR2 SVGIG (reference sequence). The CDR3 loop is CAWSTTSPGELFF. As DNA, the CDR3 is TGTGCCTGGAGCACCACTAGTCCCGGGGAGCTGTTTTTT.

The chain combines TRBV5-1 with TRBJ1-1; D remains ambiguous. The CDR3 consists of 13 residues. Deletions cut 0 bases from V and 5 bases from J, with 8 bases between. Germline V gene data show CDR1 as SGHRS and CDR2 as YFSETQ. The CDR3 region is CASSLGPVTEAFF. CDR3 coding DNA: TGCGCCAGCAGCTTGGGCCCCGTTACTGAAGCTTTCTTT.

The J gene is TRBJ1-6, the V gene TRBV14; maybe TRBD1 (5 bases). The V gene's germline CDR1 is SGHDN and CDR2 FVKESK. Trimming took 6 bases from V and 11 from J, leaving 14 bases between them. The CDR3 consists of 13 residues. The chain's CDR3 is CASRNQGEAPLHF. The CDR3 DNA follows: TGTGCCAGCAGGAACCAGGGTGAGGCACCCCTCCACTTT.

V is TRBV20-1 and J is TRBJ2-7; D uncertain. Per the germline V gene, CDR1 is DFQATT and CDR2 is SNEGSKA (reference sequence). V dropped 6 bases and J dropped 6 bases, with 12 bases sitting between them. The CDR3 contains 11 residues. The CDR3 sequence is CSAATRTEQYF. The CDR3 DNA reads as TGCAGTGCCGCTACCCGGACCGAGCAGTACTTC.

The V gene is TRBV4-3, the J gene TRBJ2-3; 7 bases agree with TRBD2. V was pared by 2 bases and J by 7 bases, with 24 bases of the junction left unmatched. The CDR3 is 20 residues long. Germline CDR1 LGHNA, CDR2 YSLEER. CDR3 region: CASSQSLGGGDHILRNTQYF. The CDR3 DNA sequence: TGCGCCAGCAGCCAAAGCTTGGGCGGGGGAGACCACATTCTCCGGAATACGCAGTATTTT.

This clone was recorded only once. V is TRBV18 and J is TRBJ1-2; 11 bases map to TRBD1. The CDR3 runs 15 residues. V gave up 3 bases and J gave up 2 bases; unmatched junction bases: 2. Germline CDR1 KGHSH, CDR2 LQKENI. CDR3 DNA sequence: TGTGCCAGCTCACCTGGGACAGGGGGGAACTATGGCTACACCTTC. This translates into CASSPGTGGNYGYTF.

The V and J genes are TRBV29-1 and TRBJ1-2, with 10 bases aligning to TRBD1. The CDR3 has 14 residues. After removal of 7 bases from V and 7 bases from J, the junction contained 12 bases not matched to a gene. Germline lookup yields CDR1 SQVTM and CDR2 ANQGSEA. CDR3 DNA sequence: TGCAGCGCCCCCGGGACAGGGGTCGGAGGTGGCTACACCTTC. Its protein product is CSAPGTGVGGGYTF.

V and J are TRBV5-1 and TRBJ1-4; D may be TRBD1 (6 bases). The CDR3 is 15 residues long. The germline gives CDR1 SGHRS, CDR2 YFSETQ. V was shortened by 0 bases and J by 4 bases, with 10 bases between the two germline ends. The CDR3 DNA reads TGCGCCAGCAGCTTGGCGACAGGAGGTAATGAAAAACTGTTTTTT. It encodes CASSLATGGNEKLFF.

V is TRBV7-6 and J is TRBJ2-1; the D call may be TRBD1 or TRBD2 (6 bases each). There are 15 residues in the CDR3. CDR1 is SGHVS, CDR2 FNYEAQ, per germline. V was pared by 4 bases and J by 9 bases, with 19 bases between. For the CDR3, the DNA is TGTGCCAGCAGCTCCAACCCCGGGGGCTCGGTTGAGCAGTTCTTC. Translated: CASSSNPGGSVEQFF. The full variable domain, its missing parts supplied by reference TRBV7-6 and TRBJ2-1, is GAGVSQSPRYKVTKRGQDVALRCDPISGHVSLYWYRQALGQGPEFLTYFNYEAQQDKSGLPNDRFSAERPEGSISTLTIQRTEQRDSAMYRCASSSNPGGSVEQFFGPGTRLTVL.

This clone was seen more than once but under ten times. This chain connects TRBV3-1 (or the pseudogene TRBV3-2) to TRBJ1-6; no reliable D call. The V gene lost 4 bases and the J gene lost 14 bases, with 27 bases spanning the gap. The germline gives CDR1 LGHDT, CDR2 YNNKEL (reference sequence). This CDR3 is 17 amino acids long. For the CDR3, the DNA is TGTGCCAGCAGCCTACAAGGGCGGTTTTTGGGTCCTCACACCCTCCACTTT. Translating it yields CASSLQGRFLGPHTLHF.

The chain couples TRBV7-2 to TRBJ1-2; TRBD1 matches 9 bases. V gave up 0 bases and J gave up 6 bases; unmatched junction bases: 8. The CDR3 is made up of 16 amino acids. Per the germline V gene, CDR1 is SGHTA and CDR2 is FQGNSA. The CDR3 sequence is CASSLASQGQGNGYTF. The DNA of the CDR3 is TGTGCCAGCAGCTTAGCGTCCCAAGGACAGGGGAATGGCTACACCTTC. Together with reference TRBV7-2 and TRBJ1-2, the CDR3 gives the full variable domain: GAGVSQSPSNKVTEKGKDVELRCDPISGHTALYWYRQSLGQGLEFLIYFQGNSAPDKSGLPSDRFSAERTGGSVSTLTIQRTQQEDSAVYLCASSLASQGQGNGYTFGSGTRLTVV.

The rearrangement joins TRBV7-9 to TRBJ2-5; 12 nucleotides line up with TRBD2. The CDR3 length is 16 residues. The trim removed 3 bases at V and 4 bases at J, leaving 6 bases unmatched. CDR1 and CDR2 (germline): SEHNR, FQNEAQ (reference sequence). The CDR3: CASSLTGLAGSETQYF. The CDR3 region has the DNA TGTGCCAGCAGCTTGACCGGACTAGCGGGATCAGAGACCCAGTACTTC.

The V call is TRBV4-1, the J call TRBJ2-2; 8 bases line up with TRBD2. The germline gives CDR1 MGHRA, CDR2 YSYEKL. V shed 1 base, J shed 6 bases, and the junction held 13 bases outside the gene matches. CDR3 size: 18 residues. CDR3 sequence reads: CASSQVFSRGGLPGELFF. DNA of the CDR3: TGCGCCAGCAGCCAAGTTTTTAGTCGCGGGGGGCTACCCGGGGAGCTGTTTTTT.

The genes are TRBV9 and TRBJ1-6; 10 bases are a match to TRBD1. Germline CDR1 reads SGDLS; CDR2 reads YYNGEE. V dropped 3 bases and J dropped 8; count of bases not matched to a gene: 5. The CDR3 is 15 amino acids. This CDR3 is CASSGTGTGDSPLHF. CDR3 in DNA: TGTGCCAGCAGCGGAACCGGGACAGGGGATTCACCCCTCCACTTT.

The chain links TRBV6-1 to TRBJ1-2; weak D call: TRBD1 (5 bases). The CDR3 contains 15 residues. The germline V gene encodes CDR1 MNHNS and CDR2 SASEGT. The V end was cut by 2 bases, the J end by 0 bases, with 10 bases between. The CDR3: CASSENAGANYGYTF. CDR3 in DNA: TGTGCCAGCAGTGAAAATGCGGGGGCTAACTATGGCTACACCTTC.

The chain employs TRBV18 and TRBJ2-3, with D uncertain. Germline CDR1 reads KGHSH; CDR2 reads LQKENI. The CDR3 spans 14 residues. V was trimmed by 2 bases and J by 2 bases, leaving 8 bases between them. The CDR3 sequence is CASSPSRTTDTQYF. The CDR3 DNA reads TGTGCCAGCTCACCATCTCGTACCACAGATACGCAGTATTTT.

The genes are TRBV7-9 and TRBJ2-5; 7 nucleotides match TRBD1. This CDR3 comprises 12 residues. CDR1 is SEHNR, CDR2 FQNEAQ, per germline (reference sequence). V was pared by 10 bases and J by 1 base, with 3 bases of the junction left unmatched. The CDR3 region is CATGQVQETQYF. The CDR3 DNA reads as TGTGCCACCGGACAGGTCCAAGAGACCCAGTACTTC.

This clone appeared once. This chain uses TRBV11-1 with TRBJ2-7, with TRBD2 matching 7 bases. This CDR3 comprises 13 residues. In germline, CDR1 is SGHAT, CDR2 FQDESV (reference sequence). The junction had 4 bases not matched to a gene; V was cut back by 4 bases and J by 4 bases. This chain's CDR3 is CASSSQLAYEQYF. The CDR3 DNA reads TGTGCCAGCAGCTCTCAACTAGCGTACGAGCAGTACTTC.

This chain joins TRBV2 and TRBJ2-7; D is unresolved. CDR3 length equals 13 residues. The V gene's germline CDR1 is SNHLY and CDR2 FYNNEI. V was pared by 5 bases and J by 3 bases, with 11 bases between. The CDR3 spells CASSWRSYYEQYF. As DNA, the CDR3 is TGTGCCAGCAGTTGGCGGAGCTACTACGAGCAGTACTTC.

The V call is TRBV3-1 (or the pseudogene TRBV3-2), the J call TRBJ1-4; no reliable D call. This CDR3 spans 16 amino acids. Germline V CDR1 and CDR2: LGHDT, YNNKEL (reference sequence). V lost 3 bases and J lost 0, with 11 bases in between. The CDR3 region is CASSHRTRPTNEKLFF. DNA for the CDR3: TGTGCCAGCAGCCACCGTACGAGGCCAACTAATGAAAAACTGTTTTTT.

The gene calls are TRBV7-2 and TRBJ1-1; perhaps TRBD1 as D (5 bases). The CDR3 runs to 14 residues. V was shortened by 5 bases and J by 0 bases, with 10 bases between the two germline ends. The germline CDR1 and CDR2 sequences are SGHTA and FQGNSA. CDR3 DNA: TGTGCCAGCAGCAAAACAGGCATGAACACTGAAGCTTTCTTT. Translation: CASSKTGMNTEAFF.